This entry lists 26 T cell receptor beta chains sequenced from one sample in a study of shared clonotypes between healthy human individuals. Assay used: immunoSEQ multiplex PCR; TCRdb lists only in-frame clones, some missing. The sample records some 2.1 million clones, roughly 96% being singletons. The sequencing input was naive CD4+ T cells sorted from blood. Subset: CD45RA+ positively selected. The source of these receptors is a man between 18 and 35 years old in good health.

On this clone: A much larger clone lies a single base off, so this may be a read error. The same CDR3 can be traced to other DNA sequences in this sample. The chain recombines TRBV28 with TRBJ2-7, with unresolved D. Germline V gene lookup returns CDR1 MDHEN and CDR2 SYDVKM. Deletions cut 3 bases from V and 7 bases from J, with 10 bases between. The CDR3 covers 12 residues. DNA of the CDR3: TGTGCCAGCAGTTTCCCCGATATTGAGCAGTACTTC. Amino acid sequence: CASSFPDIEQYF.

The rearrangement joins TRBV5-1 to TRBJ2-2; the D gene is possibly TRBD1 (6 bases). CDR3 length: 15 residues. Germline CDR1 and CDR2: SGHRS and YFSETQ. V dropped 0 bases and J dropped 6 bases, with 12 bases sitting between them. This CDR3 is CASSLASGVPGELFF. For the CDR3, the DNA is TGCGCCAGCAGCTTGGCCTCAGGGGTTCCCGGGGAGCTGTTTTTT.

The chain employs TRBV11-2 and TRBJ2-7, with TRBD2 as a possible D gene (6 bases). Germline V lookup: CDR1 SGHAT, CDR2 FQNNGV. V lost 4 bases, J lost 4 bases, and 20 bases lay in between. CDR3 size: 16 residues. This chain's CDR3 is CASSSLGGILAYEQYF. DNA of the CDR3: TGTGCCAGCAGCTCCCTGGGAGGTATTTTGGCTTACGAGCAGTACTTC.

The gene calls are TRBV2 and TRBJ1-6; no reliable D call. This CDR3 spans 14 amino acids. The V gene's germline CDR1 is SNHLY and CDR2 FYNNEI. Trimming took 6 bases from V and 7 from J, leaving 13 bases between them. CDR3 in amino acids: CASRRNQNNSPLHF. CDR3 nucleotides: TGTGCCAGCAGAAGAAACCAGAACAATTCACCCCTCCACTTT.

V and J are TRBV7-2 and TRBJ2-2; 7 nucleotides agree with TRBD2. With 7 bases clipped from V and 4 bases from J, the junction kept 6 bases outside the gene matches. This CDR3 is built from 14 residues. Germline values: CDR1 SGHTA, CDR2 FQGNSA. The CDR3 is CASTRLAVTGELFF. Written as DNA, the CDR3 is TGTGCCAGCACAAGACTAGCAGTCACCGGGGAGCTGTTTTTT.

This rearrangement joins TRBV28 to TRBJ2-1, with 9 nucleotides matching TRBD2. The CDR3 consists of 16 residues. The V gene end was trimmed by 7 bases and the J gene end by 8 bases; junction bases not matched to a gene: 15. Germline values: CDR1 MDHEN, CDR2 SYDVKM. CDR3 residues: CASTRSGGEHVDEQFF. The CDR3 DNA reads TGTGCCAGCACTCGTAGCGGGGGTGAACACGTGGATGAGCAGTTCTTC.

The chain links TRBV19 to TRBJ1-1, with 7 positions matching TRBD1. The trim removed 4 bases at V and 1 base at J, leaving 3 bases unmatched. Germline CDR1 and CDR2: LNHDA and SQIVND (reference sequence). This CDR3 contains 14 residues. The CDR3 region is CASSTGQPNTEAFF. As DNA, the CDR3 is TGTGCCAGTAGTACGGGACAGCCGAACACTGAAGCTTTCTTT.

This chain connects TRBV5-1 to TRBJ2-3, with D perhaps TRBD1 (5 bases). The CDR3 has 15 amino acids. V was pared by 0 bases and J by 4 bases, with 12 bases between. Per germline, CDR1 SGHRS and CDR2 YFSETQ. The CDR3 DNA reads TGCGCCAGCAGCTTGGAGGGTCTCAGGGCAGATACGCAGTATTTT. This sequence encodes CASSLEGLRADTQYF.

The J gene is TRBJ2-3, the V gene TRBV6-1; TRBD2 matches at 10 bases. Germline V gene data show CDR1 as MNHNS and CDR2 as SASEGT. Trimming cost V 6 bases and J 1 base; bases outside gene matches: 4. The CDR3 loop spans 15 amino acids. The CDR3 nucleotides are TGTGCCAGCAGACGCGGACTAGCGGGCACAGATACGCAGTATTTT. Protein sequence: CASRRGLAGTDTQYF.

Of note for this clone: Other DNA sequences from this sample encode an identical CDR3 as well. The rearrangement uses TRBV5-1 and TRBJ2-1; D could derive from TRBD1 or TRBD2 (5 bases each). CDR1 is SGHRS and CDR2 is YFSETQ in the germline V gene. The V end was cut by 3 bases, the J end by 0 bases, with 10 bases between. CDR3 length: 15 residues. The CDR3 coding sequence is TGCGCCAGCAGCTGGGACGGTAGCTCCTACAATGAGCAGTTCTTC. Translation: CASSWDGSSYNEQFF.

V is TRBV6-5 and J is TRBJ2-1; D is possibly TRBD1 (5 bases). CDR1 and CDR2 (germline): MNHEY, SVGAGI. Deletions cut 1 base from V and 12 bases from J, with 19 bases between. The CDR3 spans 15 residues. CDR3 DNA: TGTGCCAGCAGTTACTTCGGGCCTGGGGCTGGCGGGCAGTTCTTC. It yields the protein CASSYFGPGAGGQFF.

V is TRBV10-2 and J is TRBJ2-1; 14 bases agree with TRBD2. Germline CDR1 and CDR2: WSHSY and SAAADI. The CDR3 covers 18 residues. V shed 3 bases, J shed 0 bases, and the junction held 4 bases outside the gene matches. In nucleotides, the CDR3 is TGCGCCAGCAGTGACCCAGGACTAGCGGGGGGCTCCTACAATGAGCAGTTCTTC. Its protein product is CASSDPGLAGGSYNEQFF.

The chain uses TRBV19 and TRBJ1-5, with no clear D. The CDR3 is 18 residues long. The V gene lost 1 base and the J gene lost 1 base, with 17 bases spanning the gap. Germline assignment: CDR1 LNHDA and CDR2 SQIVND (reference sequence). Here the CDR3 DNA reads TGTGCCAGTAGTATAGCACCCGAGACACGCTTGAGCAATCAGCCCCAGCATTTT. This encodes CASSIAPETRLSNQPQHF.

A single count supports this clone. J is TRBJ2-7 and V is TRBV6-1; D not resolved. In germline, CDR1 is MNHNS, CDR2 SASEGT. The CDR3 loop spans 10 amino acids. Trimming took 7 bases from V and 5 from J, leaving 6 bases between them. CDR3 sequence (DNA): TGTGCCAGCAAACCCCACGAGCAGTACTTC. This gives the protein CASKPHEQYF.

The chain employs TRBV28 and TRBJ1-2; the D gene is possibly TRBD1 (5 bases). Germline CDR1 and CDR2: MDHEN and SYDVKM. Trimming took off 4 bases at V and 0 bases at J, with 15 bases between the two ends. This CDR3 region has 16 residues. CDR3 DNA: TGTGCCAGCAGTTCGAATGCAGGGCCCGCTAACTATGGCTACACCTTC. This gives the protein CASSSNAGPANYGYTF.

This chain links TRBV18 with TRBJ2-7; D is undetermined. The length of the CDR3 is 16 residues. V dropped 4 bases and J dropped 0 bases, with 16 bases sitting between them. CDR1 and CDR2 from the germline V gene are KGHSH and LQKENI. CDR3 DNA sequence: TGTGCCAGCTCACAGTATTTCCAGGTTAACTCCTACGAGCAGTACTTC. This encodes CASSQYFQVNSYEQYF.

The CDR3 protein is CASSTQGNTEAFF. Written as DNA, the CDR3 is TGTGCCAGCAGCACACAGGGAAACACTGAAGCTTTCTTT. The chain carries TRBV4-2 and TRBJ1-1; the D gene is possibly TRBD1 (6 bases). Trimming left V 5 bases short and J 2 bases short, with 9 bases between. CDR1 and CDR2 (germline): LGHNA, YNFKEQ. The CDR3 is 13 amino acids.

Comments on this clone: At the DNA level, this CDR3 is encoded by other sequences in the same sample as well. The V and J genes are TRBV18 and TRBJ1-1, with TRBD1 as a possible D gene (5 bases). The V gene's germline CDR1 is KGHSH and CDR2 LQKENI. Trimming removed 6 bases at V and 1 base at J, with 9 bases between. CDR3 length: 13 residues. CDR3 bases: TGTGCCAGCTCCCTAACAGGGAACACTGAAGCTTTCTTT. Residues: CASSLTGNTEAFF.

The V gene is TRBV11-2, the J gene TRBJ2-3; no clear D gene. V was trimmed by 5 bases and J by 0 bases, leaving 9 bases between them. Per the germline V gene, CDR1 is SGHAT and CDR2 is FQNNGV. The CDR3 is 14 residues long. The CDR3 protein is CASSKEESTDTQYF. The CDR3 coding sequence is TGTGCCAGCAGCAAAGAGGAGAGCACAGATACGCAGTATTTT.

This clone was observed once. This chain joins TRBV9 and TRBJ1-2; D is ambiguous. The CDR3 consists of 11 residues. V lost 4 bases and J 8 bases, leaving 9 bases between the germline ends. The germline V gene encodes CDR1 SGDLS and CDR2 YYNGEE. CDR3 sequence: CASSSLRGYTF. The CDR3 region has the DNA TGTGCCAGCAGCTCCCTGCGAGGCTACACCTTC.

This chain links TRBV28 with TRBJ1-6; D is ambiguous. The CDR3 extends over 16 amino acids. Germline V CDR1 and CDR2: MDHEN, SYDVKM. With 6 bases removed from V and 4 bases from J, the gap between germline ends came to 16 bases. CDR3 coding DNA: TGTGCCAGCAGCTTACCCCCGGAGAGGTATAATTCACCCCTCCACTTT. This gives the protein CASSLPPERYNSPLHF.

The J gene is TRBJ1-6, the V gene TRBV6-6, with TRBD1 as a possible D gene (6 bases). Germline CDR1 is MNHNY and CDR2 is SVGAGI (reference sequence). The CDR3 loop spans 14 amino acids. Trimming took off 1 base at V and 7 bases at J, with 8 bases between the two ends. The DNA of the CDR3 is TGTGCCAGCAGTTACTGGGACAAAAATTCACCCCTCCACTTT. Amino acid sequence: CASSYWDKNSPLHF.

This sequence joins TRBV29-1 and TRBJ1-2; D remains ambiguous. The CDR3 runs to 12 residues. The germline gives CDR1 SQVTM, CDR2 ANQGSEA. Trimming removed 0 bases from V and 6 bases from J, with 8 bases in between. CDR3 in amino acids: CSVEDRQHGYTF. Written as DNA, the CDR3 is TGCAGCGTTGAAGACAGGCAGCATGGCTACACCTTC.

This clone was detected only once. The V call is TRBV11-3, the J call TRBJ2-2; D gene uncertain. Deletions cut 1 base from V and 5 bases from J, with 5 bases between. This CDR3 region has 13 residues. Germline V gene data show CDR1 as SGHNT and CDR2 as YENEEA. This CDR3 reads CASSLALTGELFF. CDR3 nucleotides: TGTGCCAGCAGCTTAGCCTTGACCGGGGAGCTGTTTTTT.

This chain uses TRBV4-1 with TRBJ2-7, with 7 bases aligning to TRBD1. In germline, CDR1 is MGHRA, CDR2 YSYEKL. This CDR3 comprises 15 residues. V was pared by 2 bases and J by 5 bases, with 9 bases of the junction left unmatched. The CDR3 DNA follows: TGCGCCAGCAGCCAACCCTACTCGACAGGGCACGAGCAGTACTTC. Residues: CASSQPYSTGHEQYF.

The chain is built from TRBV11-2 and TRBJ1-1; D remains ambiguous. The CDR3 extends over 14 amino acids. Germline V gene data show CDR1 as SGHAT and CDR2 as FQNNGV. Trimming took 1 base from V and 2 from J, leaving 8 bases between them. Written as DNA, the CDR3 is TGTGCCAGCAGCTTAGCAGATTTTAACACTGAAGCTTTCTTT. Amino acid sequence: CASSLADFNTEAFF.